The 2 T cell receptor beta chains below were found in one sample sequenced in a study of T cell changes during pregnancy in multiple sclerosis (dated by TCRdb to between 2018 and 2020). Libraries were built with the immunoSEQ multiplex PCR assay. This immuneACCESS table, as held by TCRdb, lists in-frame sequences with V and J called but not all clones. Of the missing ones, under half trace to an unresolved V gene in checked studies; the others have no known cause. This sample is represented by roughly 40,000 clones; 85% to 90% of them were singletons. About 0.6% of the sample goes to the ten largest clones. The sequencing used CD4+ T cells from peripheral blood mononuclear cells, collected in the first trimester of pregnancy. The receptors were gathered from a female donor with multiple sclerosis, enrolled in a pregnancy study.

This clone is medium-sized within its sample. The chain couples TRBV6-1 to TRBJ1-5; 11 bases are shared with TRBD1. The CDR3 loop spans 15 amino acids. Germline assignment: CDR1 MNHNS and CDR2 SASEGT. J gave up 5 bases and V 5 bases, and 5 bases lay outside the gene matches. For the CDR3, the DNA is TGTGCCAGCAGTTGGACAGGGGGCGAGGATCAGCCCCAGCATTTT. Residues: CASSWTGGEDQPQHF.

J is TRBJ2-3 and V is TRBV27, with D unclear. Trimming took 3 bases from V and 1 from J, leaving 5 bases between them. Germline values: CDR1 MNHEY, CDR2 SMNVEV (reference sequence). This CDR3 is built from 13 residues. For the CDR3, the DNA is TGTGCCAGCAGTTTTAGAGGCACAGATACGCAGTATTTT. Protein: CASSFRGTDTQYF.